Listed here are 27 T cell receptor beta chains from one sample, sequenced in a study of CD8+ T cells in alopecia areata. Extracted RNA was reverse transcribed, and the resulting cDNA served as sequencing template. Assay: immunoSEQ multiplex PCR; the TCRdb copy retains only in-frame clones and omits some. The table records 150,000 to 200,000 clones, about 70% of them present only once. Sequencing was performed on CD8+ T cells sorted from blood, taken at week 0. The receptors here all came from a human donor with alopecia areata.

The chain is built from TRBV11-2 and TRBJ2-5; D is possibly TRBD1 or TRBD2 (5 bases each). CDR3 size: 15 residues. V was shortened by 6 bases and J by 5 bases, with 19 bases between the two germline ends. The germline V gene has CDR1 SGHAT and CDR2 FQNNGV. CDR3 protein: CASRAGTLGEETQYF. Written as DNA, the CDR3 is TGTGCCAGCAGGGCCGGGACGTTGGGCGAGGAGACCCAGTACTTC. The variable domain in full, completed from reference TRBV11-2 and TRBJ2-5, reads EAGVAQSPRYKIIEKRQSVAFWCNPISGHATLYWYQQILGQGPKLLIQFQNNGVVDDSQLPKDRFSAERLKGVDSTLKIQPAKLEDSAVYLCASRAGTLGEETQYFGPGTRLLVL.

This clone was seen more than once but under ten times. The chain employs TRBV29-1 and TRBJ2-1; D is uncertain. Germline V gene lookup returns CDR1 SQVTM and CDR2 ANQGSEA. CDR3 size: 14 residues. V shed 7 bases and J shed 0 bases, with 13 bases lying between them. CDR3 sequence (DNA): TGCAGCGCCGGTCGGGCCGGCTCCTACAATGAGCAGTTCTTC. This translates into CSAGRAGSYNEQFF.

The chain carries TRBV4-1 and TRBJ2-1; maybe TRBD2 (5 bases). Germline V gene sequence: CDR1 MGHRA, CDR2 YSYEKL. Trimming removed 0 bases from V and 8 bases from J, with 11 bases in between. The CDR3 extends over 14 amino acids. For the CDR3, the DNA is TGCGCCAGCAGCCAAGAGAGGGCCGTCGATGAGCAGTTCTTC. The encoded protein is CASSQERAVDEQFF.

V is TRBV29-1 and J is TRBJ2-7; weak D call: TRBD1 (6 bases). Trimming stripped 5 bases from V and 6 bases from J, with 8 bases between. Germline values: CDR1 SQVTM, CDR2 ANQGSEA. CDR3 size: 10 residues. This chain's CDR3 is CSVLQGEQYF. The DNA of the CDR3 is TGCAGCGTTTTACAGGGCGAGCAGTACTTC.

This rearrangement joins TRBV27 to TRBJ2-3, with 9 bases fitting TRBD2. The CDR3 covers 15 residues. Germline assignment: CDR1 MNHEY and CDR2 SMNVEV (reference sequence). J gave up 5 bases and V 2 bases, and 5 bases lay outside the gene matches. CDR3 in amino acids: CASSLRASGEDTQYF. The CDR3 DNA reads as TGTGCCAGCAGTTTACGGGCTAGCGGGGAAGATACGCAGTATTTT.

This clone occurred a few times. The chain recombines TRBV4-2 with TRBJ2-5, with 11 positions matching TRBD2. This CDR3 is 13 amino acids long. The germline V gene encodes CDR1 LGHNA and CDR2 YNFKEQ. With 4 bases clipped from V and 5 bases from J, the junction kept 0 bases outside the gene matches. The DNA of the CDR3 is TGTGCCAGCAGCCCTAGCGGGGGGGAGACCCAGTACTTC. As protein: CASSPSGGETQYF.

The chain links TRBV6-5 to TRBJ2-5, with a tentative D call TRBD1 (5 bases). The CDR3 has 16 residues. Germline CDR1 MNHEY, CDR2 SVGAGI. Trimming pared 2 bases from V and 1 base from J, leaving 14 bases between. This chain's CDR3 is CASSYGAGTFQETQYF. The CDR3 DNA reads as TGTGCCAGCAGTTACGGGGCAGGCACCTTCCAAGAGACCCAGTACTTC.

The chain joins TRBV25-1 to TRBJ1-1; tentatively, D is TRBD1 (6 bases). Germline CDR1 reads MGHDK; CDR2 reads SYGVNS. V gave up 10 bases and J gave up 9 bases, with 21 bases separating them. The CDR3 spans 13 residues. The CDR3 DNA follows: TGTGCCACCAAACCCCCCCACAGGGATAAAGCTTTCTTT. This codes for CATKPPHRDKAFF.

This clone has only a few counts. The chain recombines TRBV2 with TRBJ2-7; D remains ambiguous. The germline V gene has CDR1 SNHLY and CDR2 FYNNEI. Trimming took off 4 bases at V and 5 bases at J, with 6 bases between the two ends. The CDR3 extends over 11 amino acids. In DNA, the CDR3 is TGTGCCAGCAGTGGTTATAACGAGCAGTACTTC. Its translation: CASSGYNEQYF.

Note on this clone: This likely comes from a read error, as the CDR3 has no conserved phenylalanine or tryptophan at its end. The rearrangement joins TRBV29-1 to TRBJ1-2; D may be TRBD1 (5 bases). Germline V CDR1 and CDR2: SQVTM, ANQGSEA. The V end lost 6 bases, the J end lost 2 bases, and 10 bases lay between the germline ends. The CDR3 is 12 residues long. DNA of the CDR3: TGCAGCGTCGAGACAGAGAACTATGGCTACACCCTC. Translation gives CSVETENYGYTL.

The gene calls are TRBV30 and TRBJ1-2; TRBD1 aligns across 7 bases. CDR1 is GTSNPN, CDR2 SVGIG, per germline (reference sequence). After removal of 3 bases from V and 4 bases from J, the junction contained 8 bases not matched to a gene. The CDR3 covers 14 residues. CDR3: CAWSPTGRGYGYTF. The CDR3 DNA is TGTGCCTGGAGCCCGACAGGGAGGGGCTATGGCTACACCTTC.

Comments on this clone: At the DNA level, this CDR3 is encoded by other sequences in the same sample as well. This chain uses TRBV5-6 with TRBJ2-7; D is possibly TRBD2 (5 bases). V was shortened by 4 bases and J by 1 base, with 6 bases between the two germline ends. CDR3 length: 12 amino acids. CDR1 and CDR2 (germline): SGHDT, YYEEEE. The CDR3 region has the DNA TGTGCCAGCAGCCCGGGGTCCTACGAGCAGTACTTC. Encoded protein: CASSPGSYEQYF.

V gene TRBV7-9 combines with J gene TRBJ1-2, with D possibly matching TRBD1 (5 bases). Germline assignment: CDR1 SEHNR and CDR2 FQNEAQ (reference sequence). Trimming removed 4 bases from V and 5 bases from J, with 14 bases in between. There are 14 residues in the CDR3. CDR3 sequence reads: CASSSGGVSYGYTF. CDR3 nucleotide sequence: TGTGCCAGCAGCTCCGGGGGGGTATCTTATGGCTACACCTTC.

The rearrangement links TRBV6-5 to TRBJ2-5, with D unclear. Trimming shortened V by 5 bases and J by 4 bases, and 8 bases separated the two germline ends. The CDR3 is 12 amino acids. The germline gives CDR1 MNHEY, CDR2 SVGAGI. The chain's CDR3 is CASSPGRETQYF. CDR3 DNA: TGTGCCAGCAGTCCTGGGCGAGAGACCCAGTACTTC.

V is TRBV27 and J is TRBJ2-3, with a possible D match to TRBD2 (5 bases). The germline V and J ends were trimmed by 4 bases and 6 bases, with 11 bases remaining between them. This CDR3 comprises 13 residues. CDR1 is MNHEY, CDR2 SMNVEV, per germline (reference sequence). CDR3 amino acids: CASSSGDIDTQYF. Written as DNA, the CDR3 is TGTGCCAGCAGTTCCGGGGATATTGATACGCAGTATTTT.

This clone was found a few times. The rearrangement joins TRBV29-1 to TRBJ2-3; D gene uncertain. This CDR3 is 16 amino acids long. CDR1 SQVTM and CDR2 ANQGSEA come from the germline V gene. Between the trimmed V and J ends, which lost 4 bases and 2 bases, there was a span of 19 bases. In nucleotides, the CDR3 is TGCAGCGTTGCGGGCCTCCGAGTCGTTCTCACAGATACGCAGTATTTT. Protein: CSVAGLRVVLTDTQYF.

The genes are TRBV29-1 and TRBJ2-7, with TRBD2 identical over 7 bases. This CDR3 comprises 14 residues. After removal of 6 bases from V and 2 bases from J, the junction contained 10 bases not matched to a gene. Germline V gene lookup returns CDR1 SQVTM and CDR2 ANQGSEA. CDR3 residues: CSVESGTATYEQYF. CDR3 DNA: TGCAGCGTCGAAAGCGGGACCGCCACCTACGAGCAGTACTTC.

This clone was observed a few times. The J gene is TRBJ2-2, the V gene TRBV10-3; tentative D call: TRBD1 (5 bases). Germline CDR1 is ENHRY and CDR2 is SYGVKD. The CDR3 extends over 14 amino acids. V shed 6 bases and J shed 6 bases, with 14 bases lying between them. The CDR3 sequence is CAIRAFQGAGELFF. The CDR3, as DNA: TGTGCCATCAGGGCATTCCAGGGCGCCGGGGAGCTGTTTTTT.

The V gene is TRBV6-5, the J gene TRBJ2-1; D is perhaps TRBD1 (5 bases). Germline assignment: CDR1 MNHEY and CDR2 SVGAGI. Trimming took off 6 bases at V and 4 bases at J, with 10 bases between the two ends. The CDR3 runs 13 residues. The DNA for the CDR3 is TGTGCCAGCAGACCCGACAGTTACAATGAGCAGTTCTTC. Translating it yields CASRPDSYNEQFF.

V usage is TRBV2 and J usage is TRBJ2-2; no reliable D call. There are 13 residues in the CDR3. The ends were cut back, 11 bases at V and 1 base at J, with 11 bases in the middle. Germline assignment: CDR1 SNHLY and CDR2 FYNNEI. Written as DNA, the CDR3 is TGTGCCCAAACGGCAGGGAACACCGGGGAGCTGTTTTTT. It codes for CAQTAGNTGELFF. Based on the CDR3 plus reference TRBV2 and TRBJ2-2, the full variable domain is EPEVTQTPSHQVTQMGQEVILRCVPISNHLYFYWYRQILGQKVEFLVSFYNNEISEKSEIFDDQFSVERPDGSNFTLKIRSTKLEDSAMYFCAQTAGNTGELFFGEGSRLTVL.

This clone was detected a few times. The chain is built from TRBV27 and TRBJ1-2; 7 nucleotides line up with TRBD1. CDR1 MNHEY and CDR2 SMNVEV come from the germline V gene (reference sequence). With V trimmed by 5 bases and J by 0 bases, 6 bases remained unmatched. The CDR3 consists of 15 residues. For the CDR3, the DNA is TGTGCCAGCAGTCCCGACAGGGTAACTAACTATGGCTACACCTTC. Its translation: CASSPDRVTNYGYTF.

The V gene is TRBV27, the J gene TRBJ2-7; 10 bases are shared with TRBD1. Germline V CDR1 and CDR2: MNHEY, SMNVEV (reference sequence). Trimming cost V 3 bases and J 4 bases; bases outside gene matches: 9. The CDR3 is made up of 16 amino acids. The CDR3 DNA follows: TGTGCCAGCAGTTTCGGGACAGGGGAGTACGGGTACGAGCAGTACTTC. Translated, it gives CASSFGTGEYGYEQYF.

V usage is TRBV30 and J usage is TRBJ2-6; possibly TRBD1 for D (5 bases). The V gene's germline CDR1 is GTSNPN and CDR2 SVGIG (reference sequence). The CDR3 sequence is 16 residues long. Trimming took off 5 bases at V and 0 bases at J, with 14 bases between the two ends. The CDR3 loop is CAWYLTDNSGANVLTF. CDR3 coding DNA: TGTGCCTGGTACCTGACAGATAACTCTGGGGCCAACGTCCTGACTTTC.

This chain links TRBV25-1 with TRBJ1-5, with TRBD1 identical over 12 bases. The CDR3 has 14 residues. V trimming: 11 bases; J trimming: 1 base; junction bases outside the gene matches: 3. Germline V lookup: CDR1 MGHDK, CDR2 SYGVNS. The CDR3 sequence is CAAGQGASNQPQHF. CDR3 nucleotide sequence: TGTGCCGCGGGACAGGGGGCAAGCAATCAGCCCCAGCATTTT. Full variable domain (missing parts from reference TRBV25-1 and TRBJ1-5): EADIYQTPRYLVIGTGKKITLECSQTMGHDKMYWYQQDPGMELHLIHYSYGVNSTEKGDLSSESTVSRIRTEHFPLTLESARPSHTSQYLCAAGQGASNQPQHFGDGTRLSIL.

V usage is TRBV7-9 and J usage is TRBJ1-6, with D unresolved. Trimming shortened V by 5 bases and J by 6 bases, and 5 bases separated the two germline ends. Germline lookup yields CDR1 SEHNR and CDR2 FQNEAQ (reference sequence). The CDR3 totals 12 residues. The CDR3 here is CASSAINSPLHF. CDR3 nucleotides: TGTGCCAGCAGCGCTATTAATTCACCCCTCCACTTT.

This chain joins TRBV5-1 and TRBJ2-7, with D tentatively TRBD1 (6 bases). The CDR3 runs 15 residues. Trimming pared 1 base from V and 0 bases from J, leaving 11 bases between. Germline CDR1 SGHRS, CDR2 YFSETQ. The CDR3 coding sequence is TGCGCCAGCAGCTTGTTAGACAGGAGCTCCTACGAGCAGTACTTC. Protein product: CASSLLDRSSYEQYF.

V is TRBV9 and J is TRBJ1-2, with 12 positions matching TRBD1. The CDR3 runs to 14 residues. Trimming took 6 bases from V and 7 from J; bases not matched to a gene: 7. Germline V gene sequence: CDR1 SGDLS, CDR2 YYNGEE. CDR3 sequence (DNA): TGTGCCAGCACCCCGGGACAGGGGGCTCGTGGCTACACCTTC. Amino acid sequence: CASTPGQGARGYTF.